Sequencing of this T cell receptor (beta chain) was carried out in a study of human T cells and chemical hapten exposure. About the research overall: The sensitizing agent was 2% DPC, placed on about 2 cm by about 2 cm of upper inner arm skin. Diphenylcyclopropenone doses were given weekly to the scalps of patients across the approximately 24-week study.

Points from the study as a whole: The study found expanded TCRs formed significantly more large CDR3 similarity clusters than controls.

This clonotype was observed many times. Its antigen remains unknown. Noted time point: pre-sensitization, week 0. Described treatment: therapeutic diphenylcyclopropenone sensitization with weekly scalp DPC. Someone pulled total RNA out of unfractionated whole blood. Authors' analysis steps: With a range of roughly 23,224 to 690,600, the median per sample was about 87,000 TCRs. TCRdb reprocessed the RACE reads with MiXCR, giving one entry per CDR3 protein. The V and J calls and clone size are TCRdb's, not the authors'. The repertoire holds some 49,000 distinct CDR3 sequences, with 9.5% to 10% as singletons. The sample was whole blood, taken in connection with sensitization to the hapten diphenylcyclopropenone (DPC). This TCR came from a woman in her 30s with alopecia areata. Some clones in this sample may be carry-over from other donors' samples.

As DNA, the CDR3 is TGTGCCAGCAGCGTAGACTGGACTAGCGTCAACGAGCAGTACTTC. Translating gives CASSVDWTSVNEQYF. The V call is TRBV9, the J call TRBJ2-7; 9 bases agree with TRBD2. The ends lost 0 bases at V and 5 bases at J; junction bases unmatched: 6. Germline CDR1 reads SGDLS; CDR2 reads YYNGEE. CDR3 length: 15 amino acids.